What follows is one TCR beta chain and its context. Its cognate antigen has yet to be identified. The record has no base qualities; no much larger clone is one base away. These data are taken from a study of cytomegalovirus exposure and HLA in healthy donors (dated by TCRdb to about 2017). Context from the whole study: An earlier analysis of some 550 of the donors reported roughly 270 Gb of sequence data and about 100 million unique TCR beta sequences from about 200 million T cells. Among the roughly 390 genotyped donors, roughly 80% belonged to the genetic ancestry cluster associated with self-reported Caucasian donors. In an earlier analysis of roughly 540 of the donors, high-throughput TCR beta sequencing was used to judge whether each TCR beta V gene segment behaved as functional or pseudogenic. On average, roughly 240,000 unique TCR beta nucleotide sequences were sequenced per donor among 300 to 500 genotyped donors of the cohort, with roughly 19% of those sequences being non-productive. Donor age, sex, ethnicity and CMV serostatus were collected together with the repertoire data. The study combined high-throughput TCR immunosequencing, statistical association of individual TCRs with disease status, and machine learning to predict cytomegalovirus infection status. In the later analysis, no new phenotypic data were used to find candidate immune exposures; instead, reliance was placed on TCR beta sequences and their occurrence across donors. The number of typed donors differed by locus: roughly 629-640 for A, B, C, DRB1 and DQB1; 522 for DQA1; 606 for DPA1; and around 450 for DPB1. Approximately 310 gigabases of sequencing data and 70 million to 95 million unique TCR sequences made up an early release that covered fewer than 650 HLA-typed donors. Every repertoire in the discovery cohort had been generated on one and the same sequencing platform. A later genetic analysis took genome-wide SNP genotypes for about 65% of the roughly 670 donors and used that subset as a discovery cohort. Four to six DR-DQ haplotypes were handled as single units for association and clustering, since linkage in the cohort was strong. HLA typing covered class I and class II loci at four-digit resolution. A later analysis re-examined previously published TCR beta repertoires from around 670 donors and added high-resolution HLA genotyping to investigate patterns of TCR occurrence. Using immunosequencing, the study profiled T cell repertoires from fewer than 850 subjects and related those repertoires to cytomegalovirus serostatus. In addition to the first cohort of 650 to 800 subjects, a separate validation cohort of 120 different subjects was used. The aim of the study was to test whether cataloging public T cell receptors could identify signatures of past pathogen exposure.

The CDR1 and CDR2 encoded by the germline V gene are SQVTM and ANQGSEA. The germline ends are 15 bases apart after V is trimmed by 0 bases and J by 4 bases. The CDR3, cysteine through phenylalanine, is 16 amino acids long. Only the CDR3 region is kept as DNA, spanning 48 bases read in frame from base 1. Preparation of the library involved the immunoSEQ multiplex PCR assay. For the multiplex PCR, a mixture combining 60 forward primers for TCR Vbeta segments and 13 reverse primers for TCR Jbeta segments was used. The CDR3 region of rearranged TCR beta genes was amplified from genomic DNA by a multiplex PCR assay. On the Illumina HiSeq System, the amplified TCR beta libraries were sequenced as 87-base-pair reads. On the authors' methods: A later analysis counted around 72 million unique TCR beta chains across the 550 to 800 repertoires, and about 10 million of these chains were shared by at least two donors. A nearest-neighbor algorithm error-corrected the raw reads and collapsed the reads into unique sequences, merging closely related sequences to remove PCR and sequencing errors. CDR3 sequences were aligned to IMGT reference sequences to assign V, D and J gene segments. For a sequence to be retained, a match of at least six nucleotides was required to both a V gene segment and a J gene segment. A rearrangement counted as productive if the CDR3 had no stop codons and remained in frame with V and J, and every other rearrangement counted as non-productive. Following IMGT convention, CDR3 was defined as the stretch from the second conserved V-encoded cysteine to the conserved J-encoded phenylalanine. Sequences without an unambiguous match to a single V gene segment were excluded from the earlier analysis of approximately 600 of the donors. In an earlier analysis of 587 of the donors, a V segment was called functional when productive rearrangements were above 56.7%, and segregating when the standard deviation between donors exceeded 5%. To diagnose cytomegalovirus status from the catalog of TCR beta chain sequences, a statistical classification framework was built. In a later analysis, TCR nucleotide sequences were compared against IMGT/GENE-DB human TR gene sequences so that V and J genes could be assigned. In a later analysis, CDR3 sequences and most-parsimonious VDJ recombination scenarios were assigned using the TCRdist pipeline. In a later analysis, each TCR beta chain was defined by its CDR3 amino acid sequence together with its V-gene family, and reads without a unique V-gene family were excluded. A later analysis removed 592 highly shared, low-generation-probability nucleotide sequences to deal with suspected cross-contamination and a sequencing artifact. A later analysis calculated a clonal expansion index for each public chain from normalized within-repertoire ranks of inferred template counts. Generation probabilities in a later analysis came from a VDJ recombination model fitted to out-of-frame rearrangements, and those results were checked against IGoR. A later analysis scored TCR-TCR, TCR-HLA and TCR-CMV co-occurrence with hypergeometric tests, applying a repertoire-size bias correction to TCR pairs. To estimate false discovery rates, a later analysis permuted the HLA or CMV assignments 20 times. In a later analysis, co-occurring TCRs were grouped with DBSCAN, and TCRdist sequence similarity was added when clustering was performed within HLA-allele-positive subsets. For co-occurrence clustering, repertoires with fewer than 30,000 or more than 120,000 public chains were excluded, along with several repertoires with anomalous nucleotide sharing. Drawn from immuneACCESS, this table holds only the in-frame rearrangements with V and J called that TCRdb kept. Clones are partly lost; checked studies trace under half to an unresolved V gene and leave the rest unexplained. V and J calls and clone size are those listed in that table; D and trimming were worked out from the DNA. This sample has 150,000 to 200,000 clones in its table, and about 81% of those were observed once. The ten biggest clones cover 1.5% to 2% of the sample.

In total, approximately 610 healthy bone marrow donors made up the cohort. At the time of sampling, all cohort members were nominally healthy, though unrecorded immune exposures were likely present. The donor was CMV seronegative and was included in the group of about 400 seronegative cohort members. Each donor provided a peripheral blood sample, and peripheral blood mononuclear cells were used for TCR beta sequencing. The Qiagen DNeasy Blood Extraction Kit was used to extract genomic DNA from the blood cell samples. Study-wide conclusions, independent of this receptor: In a later genetic analysis, a missense DCLRE1C variant was associated with V-gene and J-gene trimming of TCR beta chains, and the association was replicated in an independent cohort. A further reported finding was that TCR beta sequences accurately predicted the HLA-A and HLA-B alleles for most subjects in the first cohort. Because counts were too low, approximately 15 rarely observed V segments, including chromosome 9 orphons, were excluded from the earlier analysis of some 540 of the donors. A total of 150 to 200 TCR beta chains were listed by the study as associated with cytomegalovirus. A later analysis found that most CMV-associated TCR beta chains appeared HLA-restricted, with HLA associations seemingly driven largely by CMV exposure. Because HLA typing was unavailable for some donors at each locus, only the typed subset was used in association tests. Presence/absence analyses assumed roughly uniform sequencing depth across donors, an assumption that may not hold. Correlated functional status among segregating V segments might reflect linkage disequilibrium, but an unknown experimental factor could not be ruled out. According to a later analysis, parvovirus B19, influenza, CMV and Epstein-Barr virus appeared linked to several top co-occurrence clusters. According to the authors, the approach could potentially be generalized to other disease states and immunological phenotypes. In a later analysis, 16,951 TCR beta sequences were associated with specific HLA alleles at a false discovery rate of 0.05. The only immune exposure information available for the cohort was CMV serostatus. Only TCR beta chains were sequenced in this cohort, and the absence of alpha or paired-chain data limited detectable features. Compared with equally common non-associated chains, HLA-associated TCR beta chains in a later analysis were more clonally expanded and had lower generation probabilities. A few of the identified cytomegalovirus-associated TCR beta chains were confirmed in vitro to be specific for cytomegalovirus antigens. In an earlier analysis of 587 of the donors, most TCR beta V segments were observed in productive rearrangements about 90% or about 30% of the time, broadly matching IMGT annotations. Assigning TCR associations to individual alleles was difficult when HLA alleles, especially DR and DQ, strongly co-occurred. The sequencing pipeline was judged likely to have produced a cluster of highly shared sequence variants as a technical artifact. Cytomegalovirus status was reported to be diagnosed by the classifier with high specificity and sensitivity in both the original and validation cohorts. According to a later analysis, TCR association rates differed among HLA loci, with DRB1 alleles showing the most associated TCRs and HLA-C alleles showing the fewest. Most TCR sequences were seen in very few donors, while some public TCRs were found in many individuals. Some IMGT-functional V segments, including TRBV6-2 and TRBV6-3, could not be told apart with the 87-base-pair reads, so those segments were excluded. Compared with the 666-donor mean, donors in an Asian-associated ancestry cluster had fewer N-insertions in productive TCRs, according to a later genetic analysis.

The TCR comes from a man aged 18 to 30 in good health and CMV-seronegative. The rearrangement combines TRBV29-1 with TRBJ2-2; matching of 6 bases hints at TRBD2 as the D gene. Sequenced sample: PBMCs. The bases are TGCAGCGTTGAAGATTACGGGAGAGTTTCCACCGGGGAGCTGTTTTTT. The translation is CSVEDYGRVSTGELFF.